These 21 T cell receptor beta chains originate from one sample sequenced in a study of Ad26.COV2.S vaccination and SARS-CoV-2 variants (dated by TCRdb to about 2021). In the paper's terms, the treatment or condition label means: 19 received Ad26.COV2.S at low or high dose, single or two shots; 5 received placebo; per-sample allocation not given. Repertoires of vaccine and placebo recipients were sequenced from samples collected on day 63 after the first injection. Libraries were prepared through the immunoSEQ multiplex PCR assay. TCRdb re-hosts the immuneACCESS table, in-frame sequences only. Its copies lack some clones; in the studies checked, an unresolved V gene accounts for under half of them, and the cause for the rest is not known. Recorded for this sample are around 400,000 clones; roughly 85% of them occurred a single time. The ten largest clones add up to about 8% of the sample. The source was peripheral blood, collected in a trial of Ad26.COV2.S vaccine versus placebo. These TCRs come from a person between 18 and 60 years old who received the Ad26.COV2.S COVID-19 vaccine or a placebo.

The chain carries TRBV18 and TRBJ2-4, with 7 positions matching TRBD1. From germline, CDR1 is KGHSH and CDR2 LQKENI. V shed 6 bases and J 0 bases; nucleotides not matched to a gene: 5. This CDR3 is built from 15 residues. In nucleotides, the CDR3 is TGTGCCAGCTCTCTTGGACAGGTAGCCAAAAACATTCAGTACTTC. This encodes CASSLGQVAKNIQYF.

There are a few counts of this clone. The chain is built from TRBV19 and TRBJ1-2; no reliable D call. V was shortened by 5 bases and J by 3 bases, with 16 bases between the two germline ends. The CDR3 runs 15 residues. Germline V gives CDR1 LNHDA, CDR2 SQIVND (reference sequence). CDR3 residues: CASSDTGRIYYGYTF. The CDR3 DNA is TGTGCCAGTAGTGATACGGGCCGAATTTACTATGGCTACACCTTC.

This clone was found a few times. The genes are TRBV27 and TRBJ1-6, with 11 bases fitting TRBD1. The CDR3 has 16 amino acids. The junction had 5 bases not matched to a gene; V was cut back by 2 bases and J by 8 bases. Germline V CDR1 and CDR2: MNHEY, SMNVEV (reference sequence). CDR3 coding DNA: TGTGCCAGCAGTTTACCCGGACAGGGGGCATATTCACCCCTCCACTTT. Translating gives CASSLPGQGAYSPLHF.

The CDR3 spells CASSVSDIQYF. The CDR3 coding sequence is TGCGCCAGCAGCGTATCCGACATTCAGTACTTC. The genes are TRBV5-1 and TRBJ2-4; no definite D call. Per the germline V gene, CDR1 is SGHRS and CDR2 is YFSETQ. This CDR3 contains 11 residues. V was trimmed by 4 bases and J by 8 bases, leaving 7 bases between them. Using reference TRBV5-1 and TRBJ2-4 for the parts outside the CDR3, the full variable domain is KAGVTQTPRYLIKTRGQQVTLSCSPISGHRSVSWYQQTPGQGLQFLFEYFSETQRNKGNFPGRFSGRQFSNSRSEMNVSTLELGDSALYLCASSVSDIQYFGAGTRLSVL.

The chain combines TRBV13 with TRBJ2-7; 9 bases fit TRBD1. CDR1 and CDR2 from the germline V gene are PRHDT and FYEKMQ (reference sequence). This CDR3 has 14 residues. Unmatched junction bases numbered 6, after V lost 3 bases and J lost 6 bases. The CDR3, as DNA: TGTGCCAGCAGCTTCCGGACAGGGGCCGGCGAGCAGTACTTC. As protein: CASSFRTGAGEQYF.

This CDR3 reads CASSESGTGKGPLHF. In DNA form, the CDR3 reads TGTGCCAGCAGTGAATCTGGGACAGGGAAAGGACCCCTCCACTTT. This chain connects TRBV25-1 to TRBJ1-6; 9 positions match TRBD1. Germline V gene sequence: CDR1 MGHDK, CDR2 SYGVNS. J lost 12 bases, V lost 1 base, and 7 bases had no gene match. This CDR3 is built from 15 residues.

CDR3 nucleotides: TGTGCCAGCAGCTCGAGGGGGCTCGGCACAGATACGCAGTATTTT. This gives the protein CASSSRGLGTDTQYF. The chain carries TRBV11-3 and TRBJ2-3; TRBD1 aligns across 7 bases. Germline loops: CDR1 SGHNT, CDR2 YENEEA. CDR3 length: 15 residues. Losses at the gene ends were 4 bases for V and 1 base for J; bases not matched to a gene: 5.

The rearrangement uses TRBV7-2 and TRBJ2-3; no firm D call. V lost 6 bases to trimming and J lost 6 bases, with 7 bases between them. This CDR3 is built from 11 residues. Germline V CDR1 and CDR2: SGHTA, FQGNSA. CDR3 amino acids: CASSLWDTQYF. CDR3 nucleotides: TGTGCCAGCAGTCTCTGGGATACGCAGTATTTT.

The CDR3 nucleotides read TGTGCCAGCAGTGACAATCAGCCCCAGCATTTT. Its translation: CASSDNQPQHF. The chain couples TRBV6-6 to TRBJ1-5; D is uncertain. Germline V gives CDR1 MNHNY, CDR2 SVGAGI (reference sequence). This CDR3 is built from 11 residues. V shed 5 bases and J shed 3 bases, with 2 bases lying between them.

J is TRBJ2-1 and V is TRBV19; 8 nucleotides align to TRBD2. The CDR3 runs to 16 residues. Trimming removed 1 base from V and 4 bases from J; junction bases left unmatched: 6. In germline, CDR1 is LNHDA, CDR2 SQIVND (reference sequence). The CDR3 sequence: CASSIGVSGIYNEQFF. The CDR3, as DNA: TGTGCCAGTAGTATAGGGGTTAGCGGGATATACAATGAGCAGTTCTTC.

In its sample, this clone was seen a few times. V gene TRBV6-4 combines with J gene TRBJ1-3, with D unclear. V was shortened by 5 bases and J by 4 bases, with 9 bases between the two germline ends. Germline V gene data show CDR1 as MRHNA and CDR2 as SNTAGT. This CDR3 is built from 13 residues. The CDR3 here is CASSPEEGNTIYF. For the CDR3, the DNA is TGTGCCAGCAGTCCGGAGGAAGGAAACACCATATATTTT.

This clone was counted once. The gene calls are TRBV7-2 and TRBJ1-4, with D perhaps matching TRBD1 (6 bases). V was shortened by 4 bases and J by 8 bases, with 11 bases between the two germline ends. In germline, CDR1 is SGHTA, CDR2 FQGNSA. The CDR3 totals 13 residues. CDR3 sequence (DNA): TGTGCCAGCAGCTACAGGGTGGGCGAAAAACTGTTTTTT. This encodes CASSYRVGEKLFF.

This clone was found once. The chain uses TRBV9 and TRBJ1-1, with 11 bases lining up with TRBD1. J was trimmed by 3 bases and V by 3 bases; bases with no gene match: 7. The CDR3 totals 16 residues. Germline CDR1 is SGDLS and CDR2 is YYNGEE. The CDR3 region has the DNA TGTGCCAGCAGCGCCGGACAGGGGGCAGGGGACACTGAAGCTTTCTTT. This gives the protein CASSAGQGAGDTEAFF.

About this clone itself: This same CDR3 is encoded by further DNA sequences in the sample. Here the CDR3 reads CASSPRGQNTEAFF. The CDR3 nucleotides read TGTGCCAGCAGCCCGAGGGGTCAGAACACTGAAGCTTTCTTT. The chain is built from TRBV3-1 (or the pseudogene TRBV3-2) and TRBJ1-1; possible D gene TRBD1, 5 bases. Germline CDR1 and CDR2: LGHDT and YNNKEL (reference sequence). The V end lost 4 bases, the J end lost 1 base, and 10 bases lay between the germline ends. The CDR3 contains 14 residues.

This clone was counted between two and nine times. V is TRBV5-4 and J is TRBJ2-2; possibly TRBD1 for D (5 bases). Germline CDR1 is SGHNT and CDR2 is YYREEE (reference sequence). Trimming cost V 4 bases and J 9 bases, with 13 bases left between them. The CDR3 covers 13 residues. CDR3 sequence (DNA): TGTGCCAGCAGCCCCGGCAGGGCCAGGGAGCTGTTTTTT. Translating gives CASSPGRARELFF. The whole variable domain, remainder taken from reference TRBV5-4 and TRBJ2-2, is ETGVTQSPTHLIKTRGQQVTLRCSSQSGHNTVSWYQQALGQGPQFIFQYYREEENGRGNFPPRFSGLQFPNYSSELNVNALELDDSALYLCASSPGRARELFFGEGSRLTVL.

The V gene is TRBV5-1, the J gene TRBJ2-7; weak D call: TRBD2 (6 bases). Per germline, CDR1 SGHRS and CDR2 YFSETQ. Trimming took off 0 bases at V and 3 bases at J, with 7 bases between the two ends. The CDR3 is made up of 13 amino acids. For the CDR3, the DNA is TGCGCCAGCAGCTTGGGACTAGACTACGAGCAGTACTTC. This sequence encodes CASSLGLDYEQYF. The full variable domain, its missing parts supplied by reference TRBV5-1 and TRBJ2-7, is KAGVTQTPRYLIKTRGQQVTLSCSPISGHRSVSWYQQTPGQGLQFLFEYFSETQRNKGNFPGRFSGRQFSNSRSEMNVSTLELGDSALYLCASSLGLDYEQYFGPGTRLTVT.

This clone was picked up a small number of times. V and J are TRBV7-3 and TRBJ1-6, with D possibly matching TRBD1 (5 bases). CDR3 length: 15 residues. Germline loops: CDR1 SGHTA, CDR2 FQGTGA. Trimming took off 2 bases at V and 7 bases at J, with 12 bases between the two ends. The CDR3 spells CASSLYGAENSPLHF. CDR3 DNA sequence: TGTGCCAGCAGCTTATACGGGGCAGAGAATTCACCCCTCCACTTT.

The chain employs TRBV11-2 and TRBJ2-1; no reliable D call. Germline-derived CDR1 and CDR2 are SGHAT and FQNNGV. This CDR3 spans 12 amino acids. V was shortened by 5 bases and J by 9 bases, with 11 bases between the two germline ends. CDR3 amino acids: CASSRTLLEQFF. CDR3 nucleotides: TGTGCCAGCAGCCGAACCTTACTTGAGCAGTTCTTC.

The chain uses TRBV18 and TRBJ2-2; no reliable D call. Trimming left V 2 bases short and J 0 bases short, with 7 bases between. Germline assignment: CDR1 KGHSH and CDR2 LQKENI. This CDR3 is built from 15 residues. This CDR3 reads CASSPSLANTGELFF. The CDR3 DNA sequence: TGTGCCAGCTCACCAAGTTTAGCGAACACCGGGGAGCTGTTTTTT. Based on the CDR3 plus reference TRBV18 and TRBJ2-2, the full variable domain is NAGVMQNPRHLVRRRGQEARLRCSPMKGHSHVYWYRQLPEEGLKFMVYLQKENIIDESGMPKERFSAEFPKEGPSILRIQQVVRGDSAAYFCASSPSLANTGELFFGEGSRLTVL.

V and J are TRBV6-2 or TRBV6-3 and TRBJ2-2; D may be TRBD1 or TRBD2 (5 bases each). The V end was cut by 6 bases, the J end by 7 bases, with 15 bases between. The CDR3 length is 14 residues. CDR1 MNHEY and CDR2 SVGEGT come from the germline V gene. The CDR3 reads CASSPGWGVGELFF. CDR3 coding DNA: TGTGCCAGCAGCCCAGGGTGGGGAGTCGGGGAGCTGTTTTTT.

The gene calls are TRBV6-5 and TRBJ1-1; D is possibly TRBD1 (5 bases). V was cut by 7 bases and J by 5 bases, with 17 bases left in between. CDR3 length equals 14 residues. Looked up from germline, CDR1 is MNHEY and CDR2 is SVGAGI. In DNA form, the CDR3 reads TGTGCCAGCACCACCGGGGTGGGGGAGACTGAAGCTTTCTTT. Amino acid sequence: CASTTGVGETEAFF.